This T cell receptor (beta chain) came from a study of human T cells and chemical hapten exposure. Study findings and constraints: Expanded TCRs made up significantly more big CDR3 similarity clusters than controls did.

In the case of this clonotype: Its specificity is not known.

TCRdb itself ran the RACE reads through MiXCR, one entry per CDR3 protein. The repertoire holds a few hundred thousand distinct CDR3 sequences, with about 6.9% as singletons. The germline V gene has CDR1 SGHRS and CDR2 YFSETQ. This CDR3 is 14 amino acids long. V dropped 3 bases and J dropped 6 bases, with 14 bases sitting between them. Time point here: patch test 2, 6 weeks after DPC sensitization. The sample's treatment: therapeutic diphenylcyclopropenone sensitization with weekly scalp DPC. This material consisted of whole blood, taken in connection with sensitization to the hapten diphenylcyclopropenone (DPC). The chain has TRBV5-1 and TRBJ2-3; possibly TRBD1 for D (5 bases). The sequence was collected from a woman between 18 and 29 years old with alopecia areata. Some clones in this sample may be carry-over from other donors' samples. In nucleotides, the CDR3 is TGCGCCAGCAGCTCCGGACAAGTACGGGATACGCAGTATTTT. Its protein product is CASSSGQVRDTQYF.